This TCR beta chain comes out of a study of blood T cell repertoires in COVID-19. Across the study: PBMCs, B-cell-depleted T cells, or T cells were the source of the cDNA or gDNA that made up the material.

The data were produced by immunoSEQ multiplex PCR, yet TCRdb's version contains in-frame clones alone and is incomplete. This sample has about 160,000 clones; roughly 80% occur once, and the top ten carry roughly 3.4%. Germline loops: CDR1 SGHDN, CDR2 FVKESK. Germline trimming cut 6 bases from V and 7 bases from J; bases unmatched to any gene: 13. The CDR3 sequence is 15 residues long. Across 20 to 25 US areas, participants ranged in age from roughly 18 to 95 years. Cohort assignment relied on participant-reported clinical history. The receptor was isolated from a woman aged 55-75 years who had recovered from COVID-19. V and J are TRBV14 and TRBJ1-2; 8 bases are a match to TRBD1. The sequenced sample was PBMCs or T cells enriched from blood (not recorded which). The CDR3 bases are TGTGCCAGCAGTACCGTTACTTCGACAGGGGCTGGCTACACCTTC. This gives the protein CASSTVTSTGAGYTF. Together with reference TRBV14 and TRBJ1-2, the CDR3 gives the full variable domain: EAGVTQFPSHSVIEKGQTVTLRCDPISGHDNLYWYRRVMGKEIKFLLHFVKESKQDESGMPNNRFLAERTGGTYSTLKVQPAELEDSGVYFCASSTVTSTGAGYTFGSGTRLTVV.